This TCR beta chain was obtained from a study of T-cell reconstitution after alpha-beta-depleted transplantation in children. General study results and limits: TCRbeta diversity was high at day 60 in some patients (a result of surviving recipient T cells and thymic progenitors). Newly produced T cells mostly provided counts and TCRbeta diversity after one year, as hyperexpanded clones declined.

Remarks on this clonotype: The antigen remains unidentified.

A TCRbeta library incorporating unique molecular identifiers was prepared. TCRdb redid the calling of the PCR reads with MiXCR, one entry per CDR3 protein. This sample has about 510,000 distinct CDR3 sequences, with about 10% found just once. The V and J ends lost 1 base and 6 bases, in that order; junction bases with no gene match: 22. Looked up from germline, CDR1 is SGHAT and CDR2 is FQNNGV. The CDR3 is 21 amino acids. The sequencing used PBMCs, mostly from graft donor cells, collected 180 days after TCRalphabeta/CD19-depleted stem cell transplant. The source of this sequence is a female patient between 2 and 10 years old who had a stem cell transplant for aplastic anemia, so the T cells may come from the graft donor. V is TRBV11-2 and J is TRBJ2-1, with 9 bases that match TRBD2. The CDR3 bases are TGTGCCAGCAGCTTAGGAGGATTCTATTTGGTTAGCGGGAGAACCCTCAATGAGCAGTTCTTC. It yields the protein CASSLGGFYLVSGRTLNEQFF.